The 5 T cell receptor beta chains below come from one sample, sequenced in a study of OX40 agonist ivuxolimab in advanced cancers. Here immunoSEQ multiplex PCR was the method, and the copy in TCRdb shows in-frame clones only, minus some. The sample gives about 52,000 clones, 80% to 95% of which show up once; around 24% is in the top ten. Sample: CD4+ or CD8+ T cells sorted from blood, taken in a trial of the OX40 agonist ivuxolimab. Receptor source: an adult with an advanced solid tumor such as melanoma, head and neck, liver or kidney cancer.

This rearrangement joins TRBV2 to TRBJ2-1; D is unresolved. Looked up from germline, CDR1 is SNHLY and CDR2 is FYNNEI. The CDR3 runs to 14 residues. V gave up 8 bases and J gave up 0 bases, with 11 bases separating them. The CDR3 DNA follows: TGTGCCAGCTCCAGGAGAAGCTCCTACAATGAGCAGTTCTTC. Its translation: CASSRRSSYNEQFF.

The chain employs TRBV27 and TRBJ2-7; a weak D match, TRBD1 (6 bases). Trimming took 2 bases from V and 3 from J, leaving 8 bases between them. Germline CDR1 is MNHEY and CDR2 is SMNVEV (reference sequence). The CDR3 runs to 13 residues. CDR3 DNA: TGTGCCAGCAGTTTAGGACAGAACTACGAGCAGTACTTC. Amino acids: CASSLGQNYEQYF.

The chain recombines TRBV28 with TRBJ1-5; no clear D. Germline V gene lookup returns CDR1 MDHEN and CDR2 SYDVKM. The ends were cut back, 4 bases at V and 7 bases at J, with 14 bases in the middle. The CDR3 has 14 amino acids. Here the CDR3 reads CASSSISPGQPQHF. CDR3 nucleotides: TGTGCCAGCAGTTCAATTTCTCCGGGGCAGCCCCAGCATTTT.

The chain carries TRBV27 and TRBJ1-1; D unclear. Trimming left V 6 bases short and J 1 base short, with 9 bases between. The CDR3 covers 13 residues. In germline, CDR1 is MNHEY, CDR2 SMNVEV (reference sequence). For the CDR3, the DNA is TGTGCCAGCAGACTGGACGGGAACACTGAAGCTTTCTTT. Encoded protein: CASRLDGNTEAFF.

J is TRBJ2-1 and V is TRBV27; TRBD2 matches at 13 bases. CDR1 is MNHEY, CDR2 SMNVEV, per germline (reference sequence). V shed 4 bases, J shed 7 bases, and the junction held 4 bases outside the gene matches. This CDR3 comprises 15 residues. The CDR3 is CASSWGTSGKNEQFF. The CDR3 coding sequence is TGTGCCAGCAGTTGGGGGACTAGCGGGAAAAATGAGCAGTTCTTC.